The rows below give T cell receptor beta chains drawn from one sample of a study of regulatory T cells in long-lasting Graves disease. One entry per CDR3 protein results from TCRdb running MiXCR on the multiplex PCR reads. The table records around 250,000 distinct CDR3 sequences, more than 15% of them present only once. These same records also appear under a second study, on T cells in Graves' hyperthyroidism and ophthalmopathy.

The sample in question was peripheral blood mononuclear cells (PBMCs), obtained at new diagnosis, from a patient treated with antithyroid drugs. These receptors were obtained from a woman in her twenties or thirties with Graves disease. CDR3s include the opening cysteine and the closing phenylalanine or tryptophan. A D gene is named only where the DNA matches it firmly. The listing skips clone size in some rows; elsewhere it reads once, few, many or a size class.

. many TRBJ2-7 TRBV27 CASSFNRGGGGQYF TGTGCCAGCAGTTTTAACAGGGGAGGGGGCGGGCAGTACTTC
. . TRBJ2-7 TRBV5-1 CASSLGAHSNEQYF TGCGCCAGCAGCTTGGGGGCGCATTCGAACGAGCAGTACTTC
. many TRBJ1-2 TRBV7-9 CASSFSGQINYGYTF TGTGCCAGCAGCTTCTCTGGACAGATTAACTATGGCTACACCTTC
. many TRBJ1-4 TRBV7-2 CASSSTRGNEKLFF TGTGCCAGCAGCTCCACGCGGGGGAATGAAAAACTGTTTTTT
. many TRBJ2-3 TRBV5-5 CASSSDRFYGTQYF TGTGCCAGCAGCAGCGACAGGTTCTATGGTACGCAGTATTTT
. many TRBJ1-5 TRBV9 CASSVAGINQPQHF TGTGCCAGCAGCGTAGCCGGGATCAATCAGCCCCAGCATTTT
. few TRBJ1-5 TRBV19 CATGGVPGNQPQHF TGTGCCACTGGGGGAGTACCGGGCAATCAGCCCCAGCATTTT
. many TRBJ1-5 TRBV9 CASSPRDSGQPQHF TGTGCCAGCAGCCCTAGAGACTCAGGACAGCCCCAGCATTTT
. many TRBJ2-1 TRBV7-3 CASSLIPTNEQFF TGTGCCAGCAGCTTAATTCCCACCAATGAGCAGTTCTTC
. few TRBJ1-1 TRBV7-2 CASSLFDSAEAFF TGTGCCAGCAGCTTATTCGACAGCGCTGAAGCTTTCTTT
TRBD1 many TRBJ1-6 TRBV3-1 CASSQYGQGDYPLHF TGTGCCAGCAGCCAGTACGGACAGGGTGATTACCCCCTCCACTTT
TRBD1 many TRBJ1-1 TRBV3-1 CASLRTGLESEAFF TGTGCCAGCCTTAGGACAGGGTTGGAGTCTGAAGCTTTCTTT
. few TRBJ1-2 TRBV5-1 CASSLGALAYGYTF TGCGCCAGCAGCTTGGGTGCACTAGCCTATGGCTACACCTTC
. . TRBJ1-3 TRBV12-3/TRBV12-4 CASSLRLRSGNTIYF TGTGCCAGCAGTTTACGATTGCGCTCTGGAAACACCATATATTTT
TRBD1 . TRBJ2-2 TRBV12-3/TRBV12-4 CASTWDRLNTGELFF TGTGCCAGCACCTGGGACAGGTTAAACACCGGGGAGCTGTTTTTT
. many TRBJ2-5 TRBV6-1 CAAQGSGGEETQYF TGTGCCGCTCAAGGATCGGGGGGCGAAGAGACCCAGTACTTC
. many TRBJ1-2 TRBV20-1 CSARPDERDYGYTF TGCAGTGCTAGACCCGACGAGAGGGACTATGGCTACACCTTC
. few TRBJ1-6 TRBV19 CASSAGLNNSPLHF TGTGCCAGTAGTGCGGGTTTGAATAATTCACCCCTCCACTTT
. many TRBJ2-7 TRBV20-1 CSARLEYEQYF TGCAGTGCGAGACTAGAATACGAGCAGTACTTC
. many TRBJ2-7 TRBV3-1 CASSQDEEYEQYF TGTGCCAGCAGCCAAGACGAGGAATACGAGCAGTACTTC
. many TRBJ2-6 TRBV11-2 CASSGGSGANVLTF TGTGCCAGCAGTGGGGGGTCAGGGGCCAACGTCCTGACTTTC
TRBD2 few TRBJ2-5 TRBV19 CASSPRGGALETQYF TGTGCCAGTAGTCCGCGCGGGGGGGCCTTGGAGACCCAGTACTTC
. many TRBJ2-3 TRBV24-1 CATSDFSQGGVTQYF TGTGCCACCAGTGATTTTAGTCAGGGCGGTGTTACGCAGTATTTT
TRBD1 . TRBJ2-1 TRBV4-1 CASSHPRPGQIYNEQFF TGCGCCAGCAGCCACCCTCGACCGGGACAGATTTACAATGAGCAGTTCTTC
TRBD1 many TRBJ1-1 TRBV18 CASSPTIGTDAFF TGTGCCAGCTCACCGACCATCGGGACAGACGCTTTCTTT
. many TRBJ1-3 TRBV7-2 CASSSNAASGNTIYF TGTGCCAGCAGCTCTAATGCGGCCTCTGGAAACACCATATATTTT
. many TRBJ1-4 TRBV20-1 CSARDLAQDTNEKLFF TGCAGTGCTAGAGATCTCGCGCAGGACACTAATGAAAAACTGTTTTTT
. . TRBJ1-3 TRBV29-1 CSVASLSSHGNTIYF TGCAGCGTAGCCAGCCTGAGCAGCCATGGAAACACCATATATTTT
TRBD1 many TRBJ1-1 TRBV12-3/TRBV12-4 CASIASAGQYNTEAFF TGTGCCAGCATCGCTTCGGCGGGACAGTATAACACTGAAGCTTTCTTT
. . TRBJ1-5 TRBV12-3/TRBV12-4 CASRQDTGNSNQPQHF TGTGCCAGCAGACAGGACACGGGGAACAGCAATCAGCCCCAGCATTTT
. many TRBJ2-2 TRBV20-1 CSAAEGRRVGRPGELFF TGCAGTGCTGCAGAGGGGAGACGCGTTGGCCGTCCCGGGGAGCTGTTTTTT
TRBD2 . TRBJ2-1 TRBV30 CAWSVSGRLNEQFF TGTGCCTGGAGTGTCAGCGGGAGGCTTAATGAGCAGTTCTTC
. many TRBJ2-7 TRBV20-1 CSARGPSYEQYF TGCAGTGCGAGGGGACCGTCCTACGAGCAGTACTTC
. many TRBJ2-3 TRBV9 CASSERGGSSTDTQYF TGTGCCAGCAGCGAGAGGGGGGGGTCTAGCACAGATACGCAGTATTTT
. many TRBJ2-5 TRBV5-1 CASSLLGQETQYF TGCGCCAGCAGCTTGTTAGGGCAAGAGACCCAGTACTTC
TRBD1 few TRBJ2-5 TRBV19 CASSSAGTGSWETQYF TGTGCCAGTAGTTCTGCCGGGACAGGGAGTTGGGAGACCCAGTACTTC
TRBD1 . TRBJ2-2 TRBV7-9 CATRPTGDRAGELFF TGTGCCACCAGACCTACCGGGGACAGGGCCGGGGAGCTGTTTTTT
TRBD2 many TRBJ2-2 TRBV14 CASRAGQRGSTGELFF TGTGCCAGCAGGGCCGGCCAGCGGGGGAGCACCGGGGAGCTGTTTTTT
. few TRBJ2-7 TRBV20-1 CSASPRSWGEQYF TGCAGTGCTAGTCCCAGATCTTGGGGCGAGCAGTACTTC
. many TRBJ2-1 TRBV4-1 CASSQEPYNEQFF TGCGCCAGCAGCCAAGAGCCCTACAATGAGCAGTTCTTC
TRBD1 . TRBJ2-1 TRBV19 CASSTNTGTGVNEQFF TGTGCCAGTAGTACAAACACCGGGACAGGGGTCAATGAGCAGTTCTTC
TRBD2 . TRBJ2-1 TRBV20-1 CSAGGTTSGGNNEQFF TGCAGTGCTGGGGGTACGACTAGCGGGGGGAACAATGAGCAGTTCTTC
. . TRBJ1-6 TRBV19 CASTTEPASYNSPLHF TGTGCCAGTACTACAGAGCCTGCCTCCTATAATTCACCCCTCCACTTT